This entry lists 19 T cell receptor beta chains sequenced from one sample in a study of blood T cell repertoires in COVID-19. The table came from immunoSEQ multiplex PCR; TCRdb's copy has only in-frame clones and leaves some out. The sample has 70,000 or so clones, more than 80% seen once. The material sequenced was peripheral blood. These receptor sequences come from an elderly woman with active COVID-19.

This chain uses TRBV27 with TRBJ2-1; 11 bases map to TRBD2. The CDR3 is made up of 15 amino acids. Germline values: CDR1 MNHEY, CDR2 SMNVEV (reference sequence). The junction had 5 bases not matched to a gene; V was cut back by 4 bases and J by 6 bases. CDR3 bases: TGTGCCAGCAGTTCCCTAGCGGGAGGTCTCAATGAGCAGTTCTTC. It encodes CASSSLAGGLNEQFF.

This clone appeared a few times. V usage is TRBV28 and J usage is TRBJ1-1; 7 nucleotides line up with TRBD1. Germline trimming cut 6 bases from V and 10 bases from J; bases unmatched to any gene: 20. This CDR3 region has 16 residues. CDR1 MDHEN and CDR2 SYDVKM come from the germline V gene. The CDR3 loop is CASRTPPTGTTLGAFF. CDR3 bases: TGTGCCAGCAGAACTCCCCCGACAGGGACAACCTTGGGAGCTTTCTTT.

V usage is TRBV3-1 (or the pseudogene TRBV3-2) and J usage is TRBJ2-1; 11 positions agree with TRBD2. The junction had 12 bases not matched to a gene; V was cut back by 4 bases and J by 7 bases. Germline V CDR1 and CDR2: LGHDT, YNNKEL (reference sequence). The CDR3 runs 17 residues. CDR3 residues: CASSRKAGTSGRNEQFF. The CDR3 bases are TGTGCCAGCAGCCGAAAAGCCGGGACTAGCGGAAGGAATGAGCAGTTCTTC.

The V call is TRBV24-1, the J call TRBJ2-5, with 12 nucleotides matching TRBD2. V trimming: 7 bases; J trimming: 1 base; junction bases outside the gene matches: 6. CDR1 and CDR2 (germline): KGHDR, SFDVKD. This CDR3 is built from 16 residues. The CDR3 loop reads CATRVPTSGGQETQYF. The CDR3 DNA sequence: TGTGCCACCAGAGTTCCGACTAGCGGGGGCCAAGAGACCCAGTACTTC.

J is TRBJ1-2 and V is TRBV4-1; D is uncertain. The V and J ends lost 0 bases and 8 bases respectively, with 13 bases between them. Germline assignment: CDR1 MGHRA and CDR2 YSYEKL. This CDR3 contains 14 residues. The CDR3 protein is CASSQDREGRGYTF. Here the CDR3 DNA reads TGCGCCAGCAGCCAAGATCGCGAGGGAAGGGGCTACACCTTC.

The chain recombines TRBV11-2 with TRBJ2-3, with 10 bases fitting TRBD2. Trimming took 5 bases from V and 5 from J; bases not matched to a gene: 7. The CDR3 is made up of 15 amino acids. The V gene's germline CDR1 is SGHAT and CDR2 FQNNGV. The CDR3 loop is CASSPSGREEDTQYF. CDR3 nucleotide sequence: TGTGCCAGCAGCCCTAGCGGGAGAGAAGAAGATACGCAGTATTTT.

The V and J genes are TRBV2 and TRBJ2-3; D call uncertain. The CDR3 runs 15 residues. V was clipped by 1 base and J by 0 bases, with 8 bases between them. The germline gives CDR1 SNHLY, CDR2 FYNNEI. CDR3 nucleotides: TGTGCCAGCAGTGAAGAAGAAGCTAGCACAGATACGCAGTATTTT. As protein: CASSEEEASTDTQYF.

The CDR3 loop reads CASTLVGGNTEAFF. The DNA for the CDR3 is TGTGCCAGCACCCTCGTAGGAGGAAACACTGAAGCTTTCTTT. The chain combines TRBV7-8 with TRBJ1-1; D not certain. Germline CDR1 and CDR2: SGHVS and FQNEAQ. Trimming removed 7 bases from V and 2 bases from J, with 14 bases in between. The CDR3 has 14 residues.

The chain is built from TRBV27 and TRBJ2-3, with D possibly matching TRBD2 (5 bases). Per the germline V gene, CDR1 is MNHEY and CDR2 is SMNVEV (reference sequence). The CDR3 covers 13 residues. V lost 7 bases and J 6 bases, leaving 14 bases between the germline ends. CDR3 residues: CASIPSPGDTQYF. DNA of the CDR3: TGTGCCAGCATTCCCAGTCCGGGGGATACGCAGTATTTT.

The chain links TRBV28 to TRBJ1-6, with 9 bases lining up with TRBD1. Germline values: CDR1 MDHEN, CDR2 SYDVKM. The CDR3 extends over 15 amino acids. Trimming removed 5 bases from V and 10 bases from J; junction bases left unmatched: 9. The CDR3 bases are TGTGCCAGCAGTCCCGGGACAGGGCTTGGCTCACCCCTCCACTTT. It specifies CASSPGTGLGSPLHF.

This sequence joins TRBV10-2 and TRBJ2-5, with TRBD1 matching 9 bases. This CDR3 contains 15 residues. Germline assignment: CDR1 WSHSY and CDR2 SAAADI. Trimming took 6 bases from V and 6 from J; bases not matched to a gene: 11. For the CDR3, the DNA is TGCGCCAGCAGGTCCTCCGGGACAGGGCAGAAGACCCAGTACTTC. Residues: CASRSSGTGQKTQYF.

This clone was recorded a few times. V is TRBV19 and J is TRBJ2-7; tentative D call: TRBD1 (5 bases). The V gene lost 6 bases and the J gene lost 3 bases, with 15 bases spanning the gap. There are 14 residues in the CDR3. Looked up from germline, CDR1 is LNHDA and CDR2 is SQIVND (reference sequence). CDR3 sequence reads: CASSDQGYYYEQYF. The CDR3 DNA reads TGTGCCAGTAGCGACCAGGGCTACTACTACGAGCAGTACTTC.

The count of this clone is one. The V call is TRBV21-1, the J call TRBJ2-5; TRBD2 reflects the table's D call only, with no check against the DNA. TRBV21-1 is annotated as a pseudogene. The CDR3 consists of 11 residues. CDR3 DNA sequence: TGTGCCAGCAGCAGAGGTGAGACCCAGTACTTC. Its protein product is CASSRGETQYF.

The sample holds one count of this clone. The V gene is TRBV7-3, the J gene TRBJ2-7; maybe TRBD2 (6 bases). CDR3 length: 14 amino acids. CDR1 is SGHTA, CDR2 FQGTGA, per germline. V shed 5 bases and J shed 2 bases, with 13 bases lying between them. Written as DNA, the CDR3 is TGTGCCAGCAGCCCGGGACTCTCGCCCTACGAGCAGTACTTC. Translation gives CASSPGLSPYEQYF.

V usage is TRBV23-1 and J usage is TRBJ2-3; 7 bases fit TRBD2. TRBV23-1 is given ORF status, its function remaining uncertain. V dropped 3 bases and J dropped 1; count of bases not matched to a gene: 19. The CDR3 extends over 20 amino acids. CDR3 DNA: TGCGCCAGCAGTCATAGAGACCTCAACCGGGACTACTATTGCACAGATACGCAGTATTTT. Its protein product is CASSHRDLNRDYYCTDTQYF.

The gene calls are TRBV2 and TRBJ1-1; maybe TRBD1 (6 bases). The CDR3 loop spans 14 amino acids. V dropped 6 bases and J dropped 2 bases, with 13 bases sitting between them. Germline V CDR1 and CDR2: SNHLY, FYNNEI. CDR3 DNA: TGTGCCAGCAGCCAATCCAGGGGAAACACTGAAGCTTTCTTT. Translated, it gives CASSQSRGNTEAFF.

V is TRBV12-5 and J is TRBJ2-2; TRBD1 matches at 8 bases. V was clipped by 1 base and J by 6 bases; unmatched bases: 7. Germline assignment: CDR1 LGHNT and CDR2 FRNRAP. CDR3 length: 16 amino acids. CDR3 sequence reads: CASGLGYRGISGELFF. Here the CDR3 DNA reads TGTGCTAGTGGTTTGGGTTACAGGGGGATCTCCGGGGAGCTGTTTTTT.

CDR3 coding DNA: TGTGCCAGCAGCCAAGAAGTAGGTGGGAGGGTGGCTTTCTTT. Its protein product is CASSQEVGGRVAFF. The rearrangement uses TRBV4-2 and TRBJ1-1; D remains unclear. The CDR3 has 14 amino acids. CDR1 is LGHNA, CDR2 YNFKEQ, per germline. The V and J ends lost 0 bases and 11 bases respectively, with 16 bases between them.

V usage is TRBV4-1 and J usage is TRBJ1-2, with TRBD1 matching over 8 bases. Trimming at V came to 7 bases and at J to 2 bases, leaving 3 bases not matched to a gene. CDR3 length: 13 residues. Germline-derived CDR1 and CDR2 are MGHRA and YSYEKL. CDR3: CASTRQGNYGYTF. In DNA form, the CDR3 reads TGCGCCAGCACCCGACAGGGGAACTATGGCTACACCTTC.